A single sample gave rise to the 16 T cell receptor beta chains below, sequenced in a study of vaccination and CD4 T cells after COVID-19. Time point described: late sampling 161 to 241 days after vaccination in three convalescent patients. Each CDR3 protein gets one entry after TCRdb re-called the PCR reads with MiXCR. The sample holds approximately 40,000 distinct CDR3 sequences, around 35% seen once. The sample here was CD4+ T cells from blood, taken about 7 months after SARS-CoV-2 vaccination. The receptors were gathered from a human donor who had recovered from COVID-19.

This CDR3 is CASSPPGDYEQYF. The DNA of the CDR3 is TGTGCCAGCAGCCCACCGGGAGACTACGAGCAGTACTTC. This chain connects TRBV7-2 to TRBJ2-7; a possible D gene is TRBD2 (6 bases). This CDR3 is built from 13 residues. From germline, CDR1 is SGHTA and CDR2 FQGNSA. V was shortened by 5 bases and J by 3 bases, with 11 bases between the two germline ends.

The genes are TRBV20-1 and TRBJ2-7, with 7 bases identical to TRBD2. V gave up 5 bases and J gave up 6 bases; unmatched junction bases: 16. The CDR3 extends over 15 amino acids. Germline CDR1 is DFQATT and CDR2 is SNEGSKA (reference sequence). The CDR3 reads CSALGGLVGRVEQYF. The CDR3 DNA follows: TGCAGTGCTCTGGGTGGACTAGTGGGCAGGGTCGAGCAGTACTTC.

In its sample, this clonotype was seen a few times. The chain joins TRBV7-9 to TRBJ1-1; the D is unclear. The CDR3 totals 14 residues. CDR1 SEHNR and CDR2 FQNEAQ come from the germline V gene (reference sequence). Trimming pared 0 bases from V and 0 bases from J, leaving 5 bases between. The DNA of the CDR3 is TGTGCCAGCAGCTTAGCGCTGATGAACACTGAAGCTTTCTTT. Amino acid sequence: CASSLALMNTEAFF.

This chain connects TRBV6-2 or TRBV6-3 to TRBJ1-1; TRBD1 agrees at 7 bases. CDR3 size: 15 residues. Germline V CDR1 and CDR2: MNHEY, SVGEGT. V shed 6 bases and J 1 base; nucleotides not matched to a gene: 8. The CDR3 DNA reads TGTGCCAGCAGGGACCCCGGGACAGAGAACACTGAAGCTTTCTTT. Protein sequence: CASRDPGTENTEAFF.

This clonotype was observed a handful of times. The V call is TRBV15, the J call TRBJ2-7; TRBD2 matches 7 bases. V was clipped by 3 bases and J by 0 bases; unmatched bases: 8. The CDR3 totals 16 residues. CDR1 and CDR2 (germline): LNHNV, YYDKDF (reference sequence). The CDR3, as DNA: TGTGCCACCAGCAGGGATGTAGCGGGCCGCTCCTACGAGCAGTACTTC. It encodes CATSRDVAGRSYEQYF.

V gene TRBV4-1 combines with J gene TRBJ2-5; D is possibly TRBD1 (5 bases). Germline lookup yields CDR1 MGHRA and CDR2 YSYEKL. The length of the CDR3 is 18 residues. V lost 1 base and J 5 bases, leaving 23 bases between the germline ends. CDR3 loop: CASSQVSLGASSKETQYF. The DNA of the CDR3 is TGCGCCAGCAGCCAAGTATCTCTAGGGGCCTCGTCGAAGGAGACCCAGTACTTC.

This clonotype showed up just a few times. The DNA of the CDR3 is TGCAGTGCTAGTTTAGGATCCACAGATACGCAGTATTTT. It codes for CSASLGSTDTQYF. The chain employs TRBV20-1 and TRBJ2-3; no clear D. The germline V and J ends were trimmed by 3 bases and 2 bases, with 9 bases remaining between them. Germline CDR1 DFQATT, CDR2 SNEGSKA (reference sequence). The CDR3 extends over 13 amino acids.

The rearrangement uses TRBV4-1 and TRBJ2-3, with 12 nucleotides matching TRBD2. Germline V lookup: CDR1 MGHRA, CDR2 YSYEKL. The CDR3 runs to 16 residues. J was trimmed by 2 bases and V by 4 bases; bases with no gene match: 4. Here the CDR3 reads CASSRGLAGNTDTQYF. The CDR3 DNA sequence: TGCGCCAGCAGCCGAGGACTAGCGGGGAACACAGATACGCAGTATTTT.

The rearrangement uses TRBV4-1 and TRBJ2-5; 8 bases are a match to TRBD2. Germline values: CDR1 MGHRA, CDR2 YSYEKL. The CDR3 runs to 14 residues. Trimming took 6 bases from V and 4 from J; bases not matched to a gene: 7. The CDR3 DNA is TGCGCCAGCAGTCAGACCCTAGCGGGAGAGACCCAGTACTTC. This translates into CASSQTLAGETQYF.

This clonotype occurred a few times. The chain couples TRBV7-9 to TRBJ1-2, with 11 positions matching TRBD1. After removal of 1 base from V and 4 bases from J, the junction contained 11 bases not matched to a gene. The CDR3 sequence is 18 residues long. The germline CDR1 and CDR2 sequences are SEHNR and FQNEAQ (reference sequence). In DNA, the CDR3 is TGTGCCAGCAGCTTAGAGGGATCGGACAGGGGGCCTCTCTATGGCTACACCTTC. This codes for CASSLEGSDRGPLYGYTF.

The chain has TRBV29-1 and TRBJ2-7, with D perhaps being TRBD1 or TRBD2 (5 bases each). Per the germline V gene, CDR1 is SQVTM and CDR2 is ANQGSEA. CDR3 size: 12 residues. The V and J ends lost 4 bases and 3 bases respectively, with 10 bases between them. For the CDR3, the DNA is TGCAGCGTTGTGGGGACGCACTACGAGCAGTACTTC. This sequence encodes CSVVGTHYEQYF.

The chain employs TRBV15 and TRBJ1-1, with D perhaps TRBD1 (5 bases). Per germline, CDR1 LNHNV and CDR2 YYDKDF (reference sequence). Deletions cut 2 bases from V and 1 base from J, with 8 bases between. This CDR3 has 14 amino acids. The CDR3 sequence: CATSRPTANTEAFF. CDR3 nucleotides: TGTGCCACCAGCAGACCGACAGCGAACACTGAAGCTTTCTTT.

This clonotype has more than one count but fewer than ten. The chain has TRBV6-1 and TRBJ2-5; 13 nucleotides agree with TRBD2. Germline lookup yields CDR1 MNHNS and CDR2 SASEGT. The trim removed 4 bases at V and 4 bases at J, leaving 15 bases unmatched. This CDR3 comprises 19 residues. CDR3 region: CASSGSRGWTSGRRETQYF. CDR3 nucleotide sequence: TGTGCCAGCAGTGGATCGAGGGGTTGGACTAGCGGGAGACGAGAGACCCAGTACTTC.

The chain carries TRBV6-4 and TRBJ2-2, with a weak D call TRBD2 (5 bases). V was trimmed by 0 bases and J by 3 bases, leaving 5 bases between them. CDR3 length: 14 amino acids. The germline V gene has CDR1 MRHNA and CDR2 SNTAGT. The DNA of the CDR3 is TGTGCCAGCAGTGACTCTAGCGACACCGGGGAGCTGTTTTTT. Encoded protein: CASSDSSDTGELFF.

This clonotype was counted a few times. The J gene is TRBJ2-5, the V gene TRBV6-1; TRBD2 matches at 11 bases. This CDR3 has 13 residues. V lost 6 bases, J lost 9 bases, and 6 bases stayed unmatched. Looked up from germline, CDR1 is MNHNS and CDR2 is SASEGT. The CDR3 loop reads CASRSGTSGAQYF. The DNA of the CDR3 is TGTGCCAGCAGATCCGGGACTAGCGGAGCCCAGTACTTC.

In its sample, this clonotype was seen a few times. This rearrangement joins TRBV6-5 to TRBJ1-2; D is perhaps TRBD1 (6 bases). This CDR3 has 14 amino acids. Germline CDR1 and CDR2: MNHEY and SVGAGI. Trimming removed 4 bases at V and 0 bases at J, with 9 bases between. The CDR3 nucleotides are TGTGCCAGCAGTTTTAGGACAGCTAACTATGGCTACACCTTC. This translates into CASSFRTANYGYTF.